These 9 T cell receptor beta chains share one sample of origin, sequenced in a study of blood T cell repertoires in COVID-19. TCRdb's table, derived via immunoSEQ multiplex PCR, lists solely in-frame clones and lacks some. Among 450,000 to 500,000 clones listed, approximately 86% were seen once. Sequenced input: PBMCs or T cells enriched from blood (not recorded which). The receptors come from a woman aged 60 to 75 who had recovered from COVID-19.

CDR3: CASSLAGQSSNTIYF. CDR3 in DNA: TGTGCCAGCAGCCTCGCGGGACAGTCCTCCAACACCATATATTTT. This chain connects TRBV9 to TRBJ1-3, with 7 bases aligning to TRBD1. The CDR3 covers 15 residues. Germline-derived CDR1 and CDR2 are SGDLS and YYNGEE. The V gene end was trimmed by 4 bases and the J gene end by 7 bases; junction bases not matched to a gene: 11.

V gene TRBV18 combines with J gene TRBJ1-1; D is possibly TRBD1 (5 bases). V lost 6 bases and J lost 9, with 14 bases in between. The CDR3 is 12 amino acids. Looked up from germline, CDR1 is KGHSH and CDR2 is LQKENI. DNA for the CDR3: TGTGCCAGCTCTCAAAAACCGGACAAAGCTTTCTTT. Its protein product is CASSQKPDKAFF.

The gene calls are TRBV2 and TRBJ2-4, with D perhaps matching TRBD2 (5 bases). V was pared by 6 bases and J by 5 bases, with 11 bases between. The germline V gene has CDR1 SNHLY and CDR2 FYNNEI. There are 13 residues in the CDR3. This CDR3 reads CASRRVFENIQYF. In DNA, the CDR3 is TGTGCCAGCAGGAGGGTATTCGAAAACATTCAGTACTTC.

The V gene is TRBV7-8, the J gene TRBJ1-2; the D gene is possibly TRBD1 (6 bases). The CDR3 sequence is 13 residues long. Trimming left V 4 bases short and J 7 bases short, with 13 bases between. Germline-derived CDR1 and CDR2 are SGHVS and FQNEAQ. The CDR3 nucleotides are TGTGCCAGCAGCTCCGAAAACAGGGCTGGCTACACCTTC. As protein: CASSSENRAGYTF.

The rearrangement links TRBV19 to TRBJ1-1; possible D gene TRBD1, 5 bases. V was cut by 6 bases and J by 0 bases, with 14 bases left in between. CDR1 and CDR2 from the germline V gene are LNHDA and SQIVND (reference sequence). The CDR3 is 15 residues long. The CDR3 nucleotides are TGTGCCAGTAGATGGGGCGGCCTGATGAACACTGAAGCTTTCTTT. Encoded protein: CASRWGGLMNTEAFF.

The chain carries TRBV19 and TRBJ1-2; 7 positions match TRBD1. Germline CDR1 is LNHDA and CDR2 is SQIVND (reference sequence). V lost 6 bases and J lost 1; bases outside the gene matches: 5. This CDR3 spans 14 amino acids. CDR3 amino acids: CASSGTALNYGYTF. The CDR3 bases are TGTGCCAGTAGCGGGACAGCTCTTAACTATGGCTACACCTTC.

The chain combines TRBV11-2 with TRBJ1-6; tentative D call: TRBD1 (6 bases). Trimming removed 0 bases at V and 9 bases at J, with 12 bases between. Germline V gene data show CDR1 as SGHAT and CDR2 as FQNNGV. The CDR3 totals 15 residues. CDR3 DNA sequence: TGTGCCAGCAGCTTAGATCGGGGGGCGGCTTCACCCCTCCACTTT. Encoded protein: CASSLDRGAASPLHF.

The rearrangement uses TRBV2 and TRBJ1-2; D is perhaps TRBD1 (5 bases). Per germline, CDR1 SNHLY and CDR2 FYNNEI. V was cut by 4 bases and J by 4 bases, with 10 bases left in between. The CDR3 loop spans 13 amino acids. CDR3 loop: CASSGGGAYGYTF. CDR3 coding DNA: TGTGCCAGCAGTGGGGGAGGGGCCTATGGCTACACCTTC.

This clone appeared once. The V and J genes are TRBV2 and TRBJ2-7; a possible D gene is TRBD2 (5 bases). The CDR3 covers 13 residues. V dropped 8 bases and J dropped 7 bases, with 18 bases sitting between them. Germline lookup yields CDR1 SNHLY and CDR2 FYNNEI. CDR3 nucleotide sequence: TGTGCCAGCCTCCCAAGAGCGGCTAAGGAGCAGTACTTC. This codes for CASLPRAAKEQYF.